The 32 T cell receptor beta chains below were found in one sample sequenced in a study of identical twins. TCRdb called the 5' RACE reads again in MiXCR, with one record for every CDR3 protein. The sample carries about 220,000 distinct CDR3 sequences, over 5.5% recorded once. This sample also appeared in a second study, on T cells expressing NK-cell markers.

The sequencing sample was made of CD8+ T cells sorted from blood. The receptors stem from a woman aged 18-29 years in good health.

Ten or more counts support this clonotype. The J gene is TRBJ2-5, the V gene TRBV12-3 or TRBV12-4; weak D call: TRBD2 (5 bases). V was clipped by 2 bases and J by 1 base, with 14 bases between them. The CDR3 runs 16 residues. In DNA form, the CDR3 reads TGTGCCAGCAGTTTACCATCTCGGGGTCCCCAAGAGACCCAGTACTTC. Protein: CASSLPSRGPQETQYF.

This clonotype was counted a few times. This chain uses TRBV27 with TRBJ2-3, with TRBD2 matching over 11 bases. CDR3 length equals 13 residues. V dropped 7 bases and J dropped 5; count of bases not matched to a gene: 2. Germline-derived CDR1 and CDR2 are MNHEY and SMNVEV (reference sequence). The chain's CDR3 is CASTLAGGDTQYF. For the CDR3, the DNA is TGTGCCAGCACCCTAGCGGGAGGAGATACGCAGTATTTT.

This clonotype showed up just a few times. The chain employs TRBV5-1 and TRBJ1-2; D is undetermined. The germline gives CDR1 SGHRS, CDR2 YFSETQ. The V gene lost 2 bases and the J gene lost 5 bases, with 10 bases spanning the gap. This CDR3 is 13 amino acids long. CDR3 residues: CASSFWTGYGYTF. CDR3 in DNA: TGCGCCAGCAGCTTTTGGACTGGTTATGGCTACACCTTC. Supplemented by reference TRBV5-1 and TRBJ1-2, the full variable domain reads KAGVTQTPRYLIKTRGQQVTLSCSPISGHRSVSWYQQTPGQGLQFLFEYFSETQRNKGNFPGRFSGRQFSNSRSEMNVSTLELGDSALYLCASSFWTGYGYTFGSGTRLTVV.

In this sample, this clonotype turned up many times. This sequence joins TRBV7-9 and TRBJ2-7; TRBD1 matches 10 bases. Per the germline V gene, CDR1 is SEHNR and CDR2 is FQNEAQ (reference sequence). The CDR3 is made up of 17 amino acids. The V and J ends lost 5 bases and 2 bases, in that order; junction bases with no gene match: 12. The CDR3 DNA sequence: TGTGCCAGCAGCCCAGAGGGACAGGGGAAAGGCACCTACGAGCAGTACTTC. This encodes CASSPEGQGKGTYEQYF.

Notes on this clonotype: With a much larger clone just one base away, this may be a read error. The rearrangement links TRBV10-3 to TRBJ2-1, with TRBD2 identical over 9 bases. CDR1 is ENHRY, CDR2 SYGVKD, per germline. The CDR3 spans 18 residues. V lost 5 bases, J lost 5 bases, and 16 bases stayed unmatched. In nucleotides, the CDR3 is TGTGCCATCAGTTTCCGAATTTTGGCGGGAGGGTTTGACAATGAGCAGTTCTTC. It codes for CAISFRILAGGFDNEQFF.

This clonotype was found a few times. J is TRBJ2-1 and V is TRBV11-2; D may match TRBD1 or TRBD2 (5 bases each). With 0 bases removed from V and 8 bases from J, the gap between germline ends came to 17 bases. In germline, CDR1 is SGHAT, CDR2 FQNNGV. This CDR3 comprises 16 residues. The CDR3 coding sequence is TGTGCCAGCAGCTTAGAGTGGGGGAAGGGGTCCGATGAGCAGTTCTTC. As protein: CASSLEWGKGSDEQFF.

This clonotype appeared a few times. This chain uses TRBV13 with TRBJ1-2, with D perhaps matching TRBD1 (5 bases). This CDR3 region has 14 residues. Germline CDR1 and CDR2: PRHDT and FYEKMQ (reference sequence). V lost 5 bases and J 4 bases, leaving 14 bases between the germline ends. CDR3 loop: CASSVHRDFYGYTF. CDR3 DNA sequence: TGTGCCAGCAGCGTTCACCGGGACTTCTATGGCTACACCTTC.

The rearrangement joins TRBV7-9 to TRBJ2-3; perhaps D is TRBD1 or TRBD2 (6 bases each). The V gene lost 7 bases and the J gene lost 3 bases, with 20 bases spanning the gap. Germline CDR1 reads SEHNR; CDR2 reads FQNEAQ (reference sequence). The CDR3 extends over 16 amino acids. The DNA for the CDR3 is TGTGCCAGCACTCACAACAGCGGGCAGGGGACAGATACGCAGTATTTT. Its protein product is CASTHNSGQGTDTQYF. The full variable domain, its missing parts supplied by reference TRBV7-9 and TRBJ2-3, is DTGVSQNPRHKITKRGQNVTFRCDPISEHNRLYWYRQTLGQGPEFLTYFQNEAQLEKSRLLSDRFSAERPKGSFSTLEIQRTEQGDSAMYLCASTHNSGQGTDTQYFGPGTRLTVL.

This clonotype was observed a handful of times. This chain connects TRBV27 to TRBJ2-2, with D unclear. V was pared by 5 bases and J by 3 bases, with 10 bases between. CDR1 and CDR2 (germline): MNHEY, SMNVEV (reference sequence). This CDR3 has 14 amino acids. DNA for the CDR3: TGTGCCAGCAGTGACGGTGGAGACACCGGGGAGCTGTTTTTT. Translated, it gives CASSDGGDTGELFF.

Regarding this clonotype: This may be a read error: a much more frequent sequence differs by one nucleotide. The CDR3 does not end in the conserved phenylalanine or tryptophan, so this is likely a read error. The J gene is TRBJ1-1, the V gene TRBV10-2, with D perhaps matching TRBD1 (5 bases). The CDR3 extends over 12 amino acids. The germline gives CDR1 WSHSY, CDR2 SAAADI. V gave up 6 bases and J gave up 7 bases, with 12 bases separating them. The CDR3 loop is CASRDTSGEAFS. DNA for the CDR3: TGCGCCAGCAGGGACACTTCGGGTGAAGCTTTCTCT.

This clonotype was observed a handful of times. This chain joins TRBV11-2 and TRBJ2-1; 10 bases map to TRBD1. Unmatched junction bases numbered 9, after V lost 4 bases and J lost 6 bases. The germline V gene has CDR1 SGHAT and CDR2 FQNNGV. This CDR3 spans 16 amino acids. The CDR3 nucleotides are TGTGCCAGCAGCTCGTACGGGACAGGGGAAGGCAATGAGCAGTTCTTC. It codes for CASSSYGTGEGNEQFF.

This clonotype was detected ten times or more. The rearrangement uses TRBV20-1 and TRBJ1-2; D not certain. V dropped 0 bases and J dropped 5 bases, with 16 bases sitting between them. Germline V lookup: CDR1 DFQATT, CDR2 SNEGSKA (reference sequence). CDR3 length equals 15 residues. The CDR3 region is CSARDHTSPPYGYTF. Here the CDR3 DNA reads TGCAGTGCTAGAGATCACACCAGCCCCCCTTATGGCTACACCTTC.

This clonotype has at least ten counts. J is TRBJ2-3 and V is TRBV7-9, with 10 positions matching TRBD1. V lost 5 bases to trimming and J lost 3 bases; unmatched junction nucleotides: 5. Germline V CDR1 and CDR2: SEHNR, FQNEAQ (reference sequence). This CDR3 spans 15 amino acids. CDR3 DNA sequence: TGTGCCAGCAGCCCGACAGGGGGCTTTACAGATACGCAGTATTTT. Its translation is CASSPTGGFTDTQYF. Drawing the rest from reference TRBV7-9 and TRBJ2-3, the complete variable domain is DTGVSQNPRHKITKRGQNVTFRCDPISEHNRLYWYRQTLGQGPEFLTYFQNEAQLEKSRLLSDRFSAERPKGSFSTLEIQRTEQGDSAMYLCASSPTGGFTDTQYFGPGTRLTVL.

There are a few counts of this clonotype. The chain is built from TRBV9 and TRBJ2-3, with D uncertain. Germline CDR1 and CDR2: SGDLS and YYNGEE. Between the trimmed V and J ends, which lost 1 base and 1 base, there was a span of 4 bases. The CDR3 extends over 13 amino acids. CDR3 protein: CASSVQRTDTQYF. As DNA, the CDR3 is TGTGCCAGCAGCGTACAGCGCACAGATACGCAGTATTTT.

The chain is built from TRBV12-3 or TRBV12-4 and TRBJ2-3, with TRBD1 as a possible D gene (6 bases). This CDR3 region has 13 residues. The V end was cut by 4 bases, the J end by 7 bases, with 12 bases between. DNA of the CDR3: TGTGCCAGCAGTTCCCCCGGGACAAATACGCAGTATTTT. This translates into CASSSPGTNTQYF.

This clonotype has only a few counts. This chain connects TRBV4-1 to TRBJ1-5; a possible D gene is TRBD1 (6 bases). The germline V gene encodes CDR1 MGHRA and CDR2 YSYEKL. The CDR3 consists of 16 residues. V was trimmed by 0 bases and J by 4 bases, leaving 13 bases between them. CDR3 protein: CASSQDSGQLNQPQHF. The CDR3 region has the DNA TGCGCCAGCAGCCAAGATTCCGGACAGTTAAATCAGCCCCAGCATTTT.

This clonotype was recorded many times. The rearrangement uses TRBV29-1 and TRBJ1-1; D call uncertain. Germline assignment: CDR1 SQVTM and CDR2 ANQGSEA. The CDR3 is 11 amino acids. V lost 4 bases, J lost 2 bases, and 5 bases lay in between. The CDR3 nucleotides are TGCAGCGTTGCAGCAAACACTGAAGCTTTCTTT. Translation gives CSVAANTEAFF.

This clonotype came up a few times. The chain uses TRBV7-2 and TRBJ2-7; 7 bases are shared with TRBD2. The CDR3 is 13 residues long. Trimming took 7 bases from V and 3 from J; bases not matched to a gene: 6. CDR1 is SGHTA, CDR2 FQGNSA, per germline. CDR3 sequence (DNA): TGTGCCAGCATCCGCGGGAGTTTCTACGAGCAGTACTTC. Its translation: CASIRGSFYEQYF.

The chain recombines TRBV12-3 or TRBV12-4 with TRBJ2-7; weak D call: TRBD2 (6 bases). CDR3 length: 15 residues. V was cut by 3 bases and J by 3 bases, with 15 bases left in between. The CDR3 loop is CASSLRRDRGYEQYF. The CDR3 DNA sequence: TGTGCCAGCAGTTTGCGGCGGGATCGCGGCTACGAGCAGTACTTC.

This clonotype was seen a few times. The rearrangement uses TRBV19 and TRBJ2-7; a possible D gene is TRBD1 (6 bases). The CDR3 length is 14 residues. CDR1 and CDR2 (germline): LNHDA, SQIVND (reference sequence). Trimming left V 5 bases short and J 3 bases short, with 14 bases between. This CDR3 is CASSLSGHLYEQYF. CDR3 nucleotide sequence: TGTGCCAGTAGTCTCTCGGGACACCTCTACGAGCAGTACTTC.

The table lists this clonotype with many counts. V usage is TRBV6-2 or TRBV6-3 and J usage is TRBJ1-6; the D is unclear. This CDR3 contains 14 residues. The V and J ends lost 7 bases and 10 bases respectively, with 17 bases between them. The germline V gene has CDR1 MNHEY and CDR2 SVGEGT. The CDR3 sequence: CASIPAHSKSPLHF. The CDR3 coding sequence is TGTGCCAGCATTCCGGCCCACAGCAAATCACCCCTCCACTTT.

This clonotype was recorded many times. CDR3 residues: CASSQVSVGQFTYNEQFF. The CDR3 DNA reads TGTGCCAGCAGCCAAGTGAGCGTGGGCCAGTTTACCTACAATGAGCAGTTCTTC. The chain recombines TRBV14 with TRBJ2-1; no definite D call. The CDR3 extends over 18 amino acids. Trimming removed 1 base from V and 2 bases from J, with 18 bases in between. CDR1 is SGHDN and CDR2 is FVKESK in the germline V gene.

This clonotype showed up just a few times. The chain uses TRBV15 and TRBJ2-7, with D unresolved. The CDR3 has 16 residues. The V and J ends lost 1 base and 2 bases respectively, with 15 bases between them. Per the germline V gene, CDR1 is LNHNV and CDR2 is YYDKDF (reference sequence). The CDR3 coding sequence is TGTGCCACCAGCAGAGTCCCCACCTTGAAACCCTACGAGCAGTACTTC. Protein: CATSRVPTLKPYEQYF. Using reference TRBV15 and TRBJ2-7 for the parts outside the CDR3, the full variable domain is DAMVIQNPRYQVTQFGKPVTLSCSQTLNHNVMYWYQQKSSQAPKLLFHYYDKDFNNEADTPDNFQSRRPNTSFCFLDIRSPGLGDTAMYLCATSRVPTLKPYEQYFGPGTRLTVT.

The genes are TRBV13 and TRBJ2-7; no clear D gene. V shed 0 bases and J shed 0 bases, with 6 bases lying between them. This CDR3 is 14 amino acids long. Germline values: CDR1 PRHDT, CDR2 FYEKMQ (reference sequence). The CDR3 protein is CASSLGVNSYEQYF. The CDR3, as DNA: TGTGCCAGCAGCTTAGGTGTAAACTCCTACGAGCAGTACTTC.

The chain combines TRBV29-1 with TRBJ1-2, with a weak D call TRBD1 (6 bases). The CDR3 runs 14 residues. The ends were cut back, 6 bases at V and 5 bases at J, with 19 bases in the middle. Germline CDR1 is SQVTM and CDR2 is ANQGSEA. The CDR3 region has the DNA TGCAGCGTGCCGACAGGCGAGTCCTCTTATGGCTACACCTTC. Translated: CSVPTGESSYGYTF.

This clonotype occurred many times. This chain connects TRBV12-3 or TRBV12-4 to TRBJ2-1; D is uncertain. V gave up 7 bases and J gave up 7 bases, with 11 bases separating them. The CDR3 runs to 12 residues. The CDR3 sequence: CASNPGGNEQFF. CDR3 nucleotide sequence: TGTGCCAGCAACCCGGGTGGGAATGAGCAGTTCTTC.

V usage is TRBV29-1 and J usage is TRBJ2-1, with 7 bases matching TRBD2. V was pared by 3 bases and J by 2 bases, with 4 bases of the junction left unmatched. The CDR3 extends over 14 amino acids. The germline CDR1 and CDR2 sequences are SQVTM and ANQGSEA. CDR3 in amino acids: CSVDKRGAYNEQFF. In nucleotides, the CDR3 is TGCAGCGTTGACAAGCGGGGCGCCTACAATGAGCAGTTCTTC.

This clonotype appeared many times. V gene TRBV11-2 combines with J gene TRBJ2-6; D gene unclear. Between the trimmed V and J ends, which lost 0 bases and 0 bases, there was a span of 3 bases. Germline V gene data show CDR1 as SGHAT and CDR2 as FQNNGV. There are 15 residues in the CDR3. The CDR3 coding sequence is TGTGCCAGCAGCTTAGAACTCTCTGGGGCCAACGTCCTGACTTTC. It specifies CASSLELSGANVLTF.

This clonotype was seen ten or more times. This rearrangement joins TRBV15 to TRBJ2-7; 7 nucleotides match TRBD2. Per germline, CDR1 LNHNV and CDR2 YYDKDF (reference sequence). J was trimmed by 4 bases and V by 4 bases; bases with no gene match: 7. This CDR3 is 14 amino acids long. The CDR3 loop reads CATSMLDGGYEQYF. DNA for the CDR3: TGTGCCACCAGCATGCTGGACGGGGGGTACGAGCAGTACTTC.

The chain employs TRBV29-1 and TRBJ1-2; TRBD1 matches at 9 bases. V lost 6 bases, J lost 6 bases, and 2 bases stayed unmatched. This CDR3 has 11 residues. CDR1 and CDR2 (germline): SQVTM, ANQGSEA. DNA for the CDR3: TGCAGCGTCCGGACAGGGGATGGCTACACCTTC. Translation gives CSVRTGDGYTF.

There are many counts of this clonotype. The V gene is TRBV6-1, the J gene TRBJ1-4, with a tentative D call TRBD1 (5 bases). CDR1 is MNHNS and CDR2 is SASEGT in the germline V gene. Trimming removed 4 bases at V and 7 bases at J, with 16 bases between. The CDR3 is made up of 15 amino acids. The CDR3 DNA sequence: TGTGCCAGCAGTGGGGGCTTTGGGGAGGTTGAAAAACTGTTTTTT. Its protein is CASSGGFGEVEKLFF.

CDR3 DNA sequence: TGTGCCAGCAAGAGGCGGGGGTCGGGCTCCTACGAGCAGTACTTC. Translation gives CASKRRGSGSYEQYF. The genes are TRBV27 and TRBJ2-7; 7 positions agree with TRBD2. From germline, CDR1 is MNHEY and CDR2 SMNVEV (reference sequence). This CDR3 has 15 amino acids. Trimming took 7 bases from V and 0 from J; bases not matched to a gene: 9.